One and the same sample provided the 26 T cell receptor beta chains below, sequenced in a study of shared clonotypes between healthy human individuals. Some clones are missing from TCRdb's copy, which holds only in-frame ones; the method was immunoSEQ multiplex PCR. The data contain over 100,000 clones, around 68% of them seen just once; the ten biggest clones take up about a quarter. Material: memory CD8+ T cells sorted from blood. Subset specified: CD45RO+ cells pooled with CCR7-negative TemRA cells. These receptors came from a woman aged 25 to 39 in good health.

The gene calls are TRBV7-9 and TRBJ1-1; D is perhaps TRBD1 (5 bases). CDR1 and CDR2 (germline): SEHNR, FQNEAQ (reference sequence). Trimming took off 5 bases at V and 2 bases at J, with 9 bases between the two ends. The CDR3 consists of 13 residues. The CDR3 nucleotides read TGTGCCAGCAGCCGGACACCAAACACTGAAGCTTTCTTT. Its protein is CASSRTPNTEAFF.

This clone appeared a single time. The chain combines TRBV9 with TRBJ2-1; D is tentatively TRBD1 or TRBD2 (6 bases each). Germline CDR1 and CDR2: SGDLS and YYNGEE. The CDR3 is made up of 17 amino acids. Trimming left V 3 bases short and J 4 bases short, with 20 bases between. The CDR3, as DNA: TGTGCCAGCAGCGCTCGACTCAGGGGAGGTCTTTACAATGAGCAGTTCTTC. Protein sequence: CASSARLRGGLYNEQFF.

Concerning this clone itself: This could be a read error, since a much larger clone is one nucleotide away. The sample has other DNA sequences that encode this CDR3 too. The rearrangement joins TRBV25-1 to TRBJ1-1, with a possible D match to TRBD1 (6 bases). The germline CDR1 and CDR2 sequences are MGHDK and SYGVNS. The CDR3 loop spans 14 amino acids. The chain's CDR3 is CASSEGGTLQEAFF. Here the CDR3 DNA reads TGTGCCAGCAGTGAAGGTGGGACACTCCAGGAAGCCTTCTTT. Supplemented by reference TRBV25-1 and TRBJ1-1, the full variable domain reads EADIYQTPRYLVIGTGKKITLECSQTMGHDKMYWYQQDPGMELHLIHYSYGVNSTEKGDLSSESTVSRIRTEHFPLTLESARPSHTSQYLCASSEGGTLQEAFFGQGTRLTVV.

This sequence joins TRBV4-1 and TRBJ2-5; 8 nucleotides match TRBD1. TRBJ2-7 explains the end of the DNA better; the J call may be wrong. Germline loops: CDR1 MGHRA, CDR2 YSYEKL. This CDR3 is built from 15 residues. The CDR3 bases are TGCGCCAGCAGCCTCGTCGGGACAGGAGCCTACGAGCAGTACTTC. Its protein is CASSLVGTGAYEQYF.

The chain has TRBV25-1 and TRBJ1-1; TRBD1 matches 9 bases. CDR3 length: 16 amino acids. Germline trimming cut 1 base from V and 5 bases from J; bases unmatched to any gene: 8. Germline V gene sequence: CDR1 MGHDK, CDR2 SYGVNS. CDR3 region: CASSELTGQGWTEAFF. In DNA, the CDR3 is TGTGCCAGCAGTGAATTAACGGGACAGGGATGGACTGAAGCTTTCTTT.

This chain links TRBV7-9 with TRBJ2-2; 9 bases are a match to TRBD2. The CDR3 consists of 15 residues. V gave up 6 bases and J gave up 6 bases; unmatched junction bases: 8. Germline V gene lookup returns CDR1 SEHNR and CDR2 FQNEAQ (reference sequence). CDR3 region: CASRPSGAPPGELFF. CDR3 in DNA: TGTGCCAGCAGACCTAGCGGGGCGCCACCCGGGGAGCTGTTTTTT.

The table lists this clone with a few counts. The chain is built from TRBV6-4 and TRBJ2-3, with D unresolved. This CDR3 has 13 residues. Germline-derived CDR1 and CDR2 are MRHNA and SNTAGT. V was shortened by 3 bases and J by 6 bases, with 10 bases between the two germline ends. The chain's CDR3 is CASSERPHDTQYF. The CDR3 nucleotides read TGTGCCAGCAGTGAACGGCCCCACGATACGCAGTATTTT.

This clone was detected a few times. The chain recombines TRBV6-6 with TRBJ2-2, with a possible D match to TRBD1 (5 bases). The V gene lost 2 bases and the J gene lost 6 bases, with 10 bases spanning the gap. The CDR3 is 14 residues long. Germline V gene lookup returns CDR1 MNHNY and CDR2 SVGAGI (reference sequence). This chain's CDR3 is CASSYLQGPGELFF. CDR3 nucleotide sequence: TGTGCCAGCAGTTACCTTCAGGGCCCCGGGGAGCTGTTTTTT.

The V gene is TRBV6-1, the J gene TRBJ1-5, with TRBD1 as a possible D gene (5 bases). CDR3 length: 15 amino acids. Germline CDR1 is MNHNS and CDR2 is SASEGT. Trimming removed 0 bases at V and 2 bases at J, with 8 bases between. The CDR3 loop is CASSEAEGGNQPQHF. The DNA for the CDR3 is TGTGCCAGCAGTGAAGCGGAAGGGGGCAATCAGCCCCAGCATTTT.

The genes are TRBV9 and TRBJ2-6; D is unresolved. V was cut by 4 bases and J by 0 bases, with 11 bases left in between. CDR1 is SGDLS and CDR2 is YYNGEE in the germline V gene. This CDR3 spans 16 amino acids. The chain's CDR3 is CASSPRHYSGANVLTF. The DNA of the CDR3 is TGTGCCAGCAGCCCGAGACACTACTCTGGGGCCAACGTCCTGACTTTC.

V and J are TRBV27 and TRBJ2-3; 9 bases match TRBD2. Per the germline V gene, CDR1 is MNHEY and CDR2 is SMNVEV (reference sequence). This CDR3 spans 15 amino acids. The V and J ends lost 6 bases and 4 bases, in that order; junction bases with no gene match: 8. CDR3 in DNA: TGTGCCAGCAGGACTAGCGGCACCCCCCCAGATACGCAGTATTTT. Translated, it gives CASRTSGTPPDTQYF.

The chain recombines TRBV6-6 with TRBJ1-5, with D possibly TRBD1 on 5 matching bases. V shed 2 bases and J shed 4 bases, with 15 bases lying between them. The CDR3 runs to 16 residues. Germline V gives CDR1 MNHNY, CDR2 SVGAGI (reference sequence). CDR3 DNA sequence: TGTGCCAGCAGTTACACTATCGGGGGGGGTAATCAGCCCCAGCATTTT. This codes for CASSYTIGGGNQPQHF.

There are many counts of this clone. The chain employs TRBV6-4 and TRBJ2-3, with D uncertain. CDR1 is MRHNA, CDR2 SNTAGT, per germline. There are 16 residues in the CDR3. Between the trimmed V and J ends, which lost 3 bases and 3 bases, there was a span of 16 bases. Written as DNA, the CDR3 is TGTGCCAGCAGTGAAGGCAGTGGGAAAGGAACAGATACGCAGTATTTT. Residues: CASSEGSGKGTDTQYF.

The sample holds a few counts of this clone. The chain links TRBV6-6 to TRBJ1-2, with D maybe TRBD1 (5 bases). Germline assignment: CDR1 MNHNY and CDR2 SVGAGI (reference sequence). This CDR3 is built from 15 residues. Trimming shortened V by 1 base and J by 6 bases, and 15 bases separated the two germline ends. The CDR3 reads CASSYYRTGENGYTF. In DNA form, the CDR3 reads TGTGCCAGCAGTTACTATCGGACGGGGGAAAATGGCTACACCTTC.

The V call is TRBV11-3, the J call TRBJ2-7, with TRBD2 as a possible D gene (6 bases). V dropped 5 bases and J dropped 3 bases, with 20 bases sitting between them. The CDR3 is made up of 16 amino acids. Germline lookup yields CDR1 SGHNT and CDR2 YENEEA. DNA for the CDR3: TGTGCCAGCAGCGAGAATAGGTGGACTATCGACTACGAGCAGTACTTC. Translating it yields CASSENRWTIDYEQYF.

The chain combines TRBV9 with TRBJ1-2; D is perhaps TRBD1 (5 bases). Trimming removed 5 bases from V and 0 bases from J, with 14 bases in between. The CDR3 contains 15 residues. In germline, CDR1 is SGDLS, CDR2 YYNGEE. CDR3 nucleotides: TGTGCCAGCAGTTTTATGGGGCAGGCTAACTATGGCTACACCTTC. It is translated as CASSFMGQANYGYTF.

This clone was counted once. The genes are TRBV4-1 and TRBJ1-1; TRBD1 matches 8 bases. CDR3 length: 15 amino acids. Looked up from germline, CDR1 is MGHRA and CDR2 is YSYEKL. Trimming at V came to 4 bases and at J to 1 base, leaving 5 bases not matched to a gene. CDR3 in amino acids: CASSRSGGANTEAFF. For the CDR3, the DNA is TGCGCCAGCAGCCGGTCAGGGGGCGCGAACACTGAAGCTTTCTTT.

The chain employs TRBV4-1 and TRBJ2-3, with TRBD2 identical over 7 bases. The CDR3 totals 17 residues. Germline-derived CDR1 and CDR2 are MGHRA and YSYEKL. With 0 bases clipped from V and 7 bases from J, the junction kept 13 bases outside the gene matches. The CDR3 nucleotides read TGCGCCAGCAGCCAAGATCCAGCAGCGGGACGAAGAAATACGCAGTATTTT. Residues: CASSQDPAAGRRNTQYF.

This chain links TRBV11-2 with TRBJ2-1, with TRBD2 identical over 11 bases. The V gene's germline CDR1 is SGHAT and CDR2 FQNNGV. The ends lost 2 bases at V and 6 bases at J; junction bases unmatched: 15. This CDR3 has 19 residues. DNA for the CDR3: TGTGCCAGCAGCTTACGGGGCAGGGTACTAGCGGGAGAGGGCAATGAGCAGTTCTTC. The encoded protein is CASSLRGRVLAGEGNEQFF.

The CDR3 loop reads CASSQAREGQETQYF. The CDR3 DNA follows: TGTGCCAGCAGCCAAGCGCGGGAGGGCCAAGAGACCCAGTACTTC. V and J are TRBV4-2 and TRBJ2-5; TRBD2 matches at 9 bases. CDR3 length: 15 amino acids. Per the germline V gene, CDR1 is LGHNA and CDR2 is YNFKEQ. Trimming took 1 base from V and 1 from J; bases not matched to a gene: 1.

The rearrangement joins TRBV4-1 to TRBJ1-2; unclear D gene. The V end lost 1 base, the J end lost 7 bases, and 16 bases lay between the germline ends. This CDR3 has 15 amino acids. Germline CDR1 is MGHRA and CDR2 is YSYEKL. CDR3 sequence: CASSQGPDKTGGYTF. For the CDR3, the DNA is TGCGCCAGCAGCCAAGGTCCCGACAAGACCGGTGGCTACACCTTC.

J is TRBJ1-1 and V is TRBV19, with D perhaps TRBD1 (5 bases). V was shortened by 7 bases and J by 4 bases, with 13 bases between the two germline ends. CDR1 is LNHDA, CDR2 SQIVND, per germline (reference sequence). The length of the CDR3 is 13 residues. The CDR3 is CASNFRGGTEAFF. CDR3 sequence (DNA): TGTGCCAGTAACTTCCGGGGGGGCACTGAAGCTTTCTTT.

This chain uses TRBV7-9 with TRBJ2-7, with D perhaps TRBD1 or TRBD2 (5 bases each). Trimming removed 3 bases from V and 1 base from J, with 10 bases in between. The CDR3 has 14 residues. Germline V lookup: CDR1 SEHNR, CDR2 FQNEAQ (reference sequence). DNA for the CDR3: TGTGCCAGCAGCTTCGGGGCCCTGTCCTACGAGCAGTACTTC. Amino acids: CASSFGALSYEQYF. Full variable domain (rest looked up from reference TRBV7-9 and TRBJ2-7): DTGVSQNPRHKITKRGQNVTFRCDPISEHNRLYWYRQTLGQGPEFLTYFQNEAQLEKSRLLSDRFSAERPKGSFSTLEIQRTEQGDSAMYLCASSFGALSYEQYFGPGTRLTVT.

The genes are TRBV2 and TRBJ2-5, with 8 bases identical to TRBD2. The CDR3 spans 19 residues. The germline V gene encodes CDR1 SNHLY and CDR2 FYNNEI. The trim removed 0 bases at V and 3 bases at J, leaving 15 bases unmatched. CDR3 DNA: TGTGCCAGCAGTGAAGCGAGCAGAGTGGGACTAGAGGGAGAAGAGACCCAGTACTTC. Protein sequence: CASSEASRVGLEGEETQYF. The entire variable domain, with the rest obtained from reference TRBV2 and TRBJ2-5, is as follows: EPEVTQTPSHQVTQMGQEVILRCVPISNHLYFYWYRQILGQKVEFLVSFYNNEISEKSEIFDDQFSVERPDGSNFTLKIRSTKLEDSAMYFCASSEASRVGLEGEETQYFGPGTRLLVL.

The V and J genes are TRBV7-9 and TRBJ2-7, with TRBD1 matching 7 bases. CDR3 length: 14 amino acids. The germline V gene has CDR1 SEHNR and CDR2 FQNEAQ (reference sequence). The trim removed 5 bases at V and 2 bases at J, leaving 6 bases unmatched. The CDR3 region has the DNA TGTGCCAGCAGCCCCCCGGGACAGACCTACGAGCAGTACTTC. Protein: CASSPPGQTYEQYF.

The chain recombines TRBV28 with TRBJ1-5; D not certain. Per the germline V gene, CDR1 is MDHEN and CDR2 is SYDVKM. The CDR3 runs to 15 residues. V was trimmed by 5 bases and J by 1 base, leaving 12 bases between them. The CDR3 protein is CASSALLGSNQPQHF. CDR3 sequence (DNA): TGTGCCAGCAGTGCCCTACTAGGGAGCAATCAGCCCCAGCATTTT. Supplemented by reference TRBV28 and TRBJ1-5, the full variable domain reads DVKVTQSSRYLVKRTGEKVFLECVQDMDHENMFWYRQDPGLGLRLIYFSYDVKMKEKGDIPEGYSVSREKKERFSLILESASTNQTSMYLCASSALLGSNQPQHFGDGTRLSIL.